This record covers a single TCR beta chain. In the authors' workflow: Amplified reference gene primers provided the basis for estimating nucleated cell counts. The assay was immunoSEQ multiplex PCR, and TCRdb's table has in-frame clones only and misses some. D and trimming come from the DNA, and the V and J calls and clone size come from that table. The sample includes roughly 200,000 clones, roughly four fifths of them seen just once. Participants were aged roughly 18 to 90 years, lived in 20 to 30 US areas, and enrolled virtually. CDR3 length: 16 residues. V was cut by 0 bases and J by 0 bases, with 10 bases left in between. From germline, CDR1 is SGHRS and CDR2 YFSETQ. The sample comes from a study of blood T cell repertoires in COVID-19. Turning to the study itself: Specimens from acute and convalescent COVID-19 originated in the United States, Italy and Spain. The analysed material was cDNA or gDNA that came from T cells, B-cell-depleted T cells, or PBMCs.

Specimen: PBMCs or T cells enriched from blood (not recorded which). The gene calls are TRBV5-1 and TRBJ2-1; TRBD1 might be the D (5 bases). The TCR comes from a man in his forties who had recovered from COVID-19. CDR3 protein: CASSLGGWSSYNEQFF. In nucleotides, the CDR3 is TGCGCCAGCAGCTTGGGGGGCTGGAGCTCCTACAATGAGCAGTTCTTC.